A single sample gave rise to the 3 T cell receptor beta chains below, sequenced in a study of T cells of healthy individuals. TCRdb re-called the 5' RACE reads through MiXCR, storing one row per CDR3 protein. The sample contains around 63,000 distinct CDR3 sequences, about a sixth of which appear only once. These receptor sequences come from a human donor in good health.

This clonotype was observed a few times. The chain couples TRBV4-3 to TRBJ1-2; unclear D gene. CDR3 length: 16 amino acids. Germline V CDR1 and CDR2: LGHNA, YSLEER. V lost 4 bases and J lost 4, with 19 bases in between. Written as DNA, the CDR3 is TGCGCCAGCAGCCCCTCCGCTGGTAGGAACCCCTATGGCTACACCTTC. Amino acid sequence: CASSPSAGRNPYGYTF.

This clonotype was observed a few times. This chain joins TRBV2 and TRBJ2-1; a possible D gene is TRBD1 (6 bases). Looked up from germline, CDR1 is SNHLY and CDR2 is FYNNEI. V gave up 6 bases and J gave up 2 bases, with 11 bases separating them. The CDR3 covers 14 residues. The CDR3 loop is CASRVQGPYNEQFF. In DNA form, the CDR3 reads TGTGCCAGCAGAGTCCAGGGGCCCTACAATGAGCAGTTCTTC.

The chain joins TRBV19 to TRBJ1-4; D unresolved. Germline-derived CDR1 and CDR2 are LNHDA and SQIVND (reference sequence). The CDR3 spans 14 residues. The V end lost 7 bases, the J end lost 6 bases, and 15 bases lay between the germline ends. CDR3 nucleotides: TGTGCCAGTACCTCATCAAGGGAGTATGAAAAACTGTTTTTT. This translates into CASTSSREYEKLFF.